This T cell receptor beta chain came from a study of blood T cell repertoires in COVID-19. Across the whole study: Acute and convalescent COVID-19 specimens originated in the United States, Italy and Spain. Sources were T cells, B-cell-depleted T cells, or PBMCs; the material itself was cDNA or gDNA.

The CDR3 length is 14 residues. Between the trimmed V and J ends, which lost 3 bases and 6 bases, there was a span of 13 bases. Per the germline V gene, CDR1 is SGHTA and CDR2 is FQGNSA. Authors' processing steps: Estimation of nucleated cell counts was performed using reference gene primer amplification. TCRdb keeps only in-frame clones here, not all; method: immunoSEQ multiplex PCR. V and J calls and clone size are given by that table; D and trimming were obtained from the DNA. This table holds about 210,000 clones, approximately 82% found once. Sequencing used peripheral blood. The TCR was taken from a woman aged 35 to 49 with acute or convalescent COVID-19. This chain links TRBV7-2 with TRBJ2-3, with D possibly matching TRBD1 (5 bases). The DNA for the CDR3 is TGTGCCAGCAGCTTTGACGGGTACAGGGATACGCAGTATTTT. This encodes CASSFDGYRDTQYF. Full variable domain (remainder filled in from reference TRBV7-2 and TRBJ2-3): GAGVSQSPSNKVTEKGKDVELRCDPISGHTALYWYRQSLGQGLEFLIYFQGNSAPDKSGLPSDRFSAERTGGSVSTLTIQRTQQEDSAVYLCASSFDGYRDTQYFGPGTRLTVL.